The next 20 T cell receptor beta chains were all read from a single sample in a study of metastatic and nonmetastatic thyroid tumors. Ahead of thyroid surgery, no patient had received treatment of any kind. TCRdb re-called clones from the PCR reads using MiXCR. Here the sample spans tens of thousands of clones, around 16% being singletons. The sequenced material came from blood. All receptors come from a female donor with papillary thyroid cancer or a benign thyroid nodule (not recorded which). Some clones in this sample may be carry-over from other donors' samples.

By share, this clone ranks as medium-sized. V is TRBV28 and J is TRBJ2-7; tentative D call: TRBD2 (6 bases). The V gene's germline CDR1 is MDHEN and CDR2 SYDVKM. CDR3 size: 12 residues. V lost 6 bases to trimming and J lost 6 bases, with 12 bases between them. The CDR3 DNA sequence: TGTGCCAGCAGGGCGGGAAAGGCCGAGCAGTACTTC. Translation gives CASRAGKAEQYF.

This clone was observed many times. Other DNA sequences in this specimen translate into the identical CDR3. The chain is built from TRBV20-1 and TRBJ1-1; TRBD1 is a possible D gene (6 bases). Per the germline V gene, CDR1 is DFQATT and CDR2 is SNEGSKA (reference sequence). V dropped 3 bases and J dropped 0 bases, with 14 bases sitting between them. The CDR3 has 15 residues. The CDR3 is CSARKGGGMNTEAFF. The CDR3, as DNA: TGCAGTGCTAGGAAAGGGGGGGGAATGAACACTGAAGCTTTCTTT.

The chain has TRBV6-2 or TRBV6-3 and TRBJ1-1; D remains ambiguous. The CDR3 sequence is 14 residues long. The V and J ends lost 5 bases and 5 bases respectively, with 15 bases between them. Germline assignment: CDR1 MNHEY and CDR2 SVGEGT. The CDR3 sequence: CASSDHTAWTEAFF. In DNA, the CDR3 is TGTGCCAGCAGTGACCACACGGCGTGGACTGAAGCTTTCTTT.

This clone appeared a few times. Given a much more abundant clone one base away, this may be a read error. The same CDR3 arises from other DNA sequences in this sample as well. The chain recombines TRBV5-8 with TRBJ1-3, with D unclear. The CDR3 has 16 amino acids. Germline loops: CDR1 SGHTS, CDR2 YDEGEE. CDR3 bases: TGCGCCAGCAGCTTGGTTGGCAGGAGCTCTGGAAACACCATATATTTT. Amino acids: CASSLVGRSSGNTIYF. The complete variable domain, with remaining parts taken from reference TRBV5-8 and TRBJ1-3, reads EAGVTQSPTHLIKTRGQQATLRCSPISGHTSVYWYQQALGLGLQFLLWYDEGEERNRGNFPPRFSGRQFPNYSSELNVNALELEDSALYLCASSLVGRSSGNTIYFGEGSWLTVV.

This clone appeared a few times. The chain employs TRBV12-3 or TRBV12-4 and TRBJ1-2; a weak D match, TRBD1 (5 bases). The CDR3 is 14 residues long. V lost 6 bases and J lost 3, with 14 bases in between. This CDR3 reads CASRDGGSHYGYTF. In nucleotides, the CDR3 is TGTGCCAGCAGGGACGGGGGGTCCCACTATGGCTACACCTTC.

By share, this clone ranks as medium-sized (0.01 to 0.1%). This chain links TRBV7-8 with TRBJ1-2; D gene uncertain. The germline V gene has CDR1 SGHVS and CDR2 FQNEAQ. Between the trimmed V and J ends, which lost 3 bases and 6 bases, there was a span of 8 bases. This CDR3 is 12 amino acids long. In nucleotides, the CDR3 is TGTGCCAGCAGCTTGTCGACTGATGGCTACACCTTC. Amino acid sequence: CASSLSTDGYTF.

The sample holds a few counts of this clone. The rearrangement uses TRBV27 and TRBJ1-1; no clear D gene. This CDR3 has 14 amino acids. Germline assignment: CDR1 MNHEY and CDR2 SMNVEV (reference sequence). Deletions cut 2 bases from V and 1 base from J, with 8 bases between. CDR3 in amino acids: CASSLRRQNTEAFF. The CDR3 DNA sequence: TGTGCCAGCAGTTTAAGGAGACAGAACACTGAAGCTTTCTTT.

Notes on this clone: This CDR3 is also generated by other DNA sequences in the sample. The chain uses TRBV12-3 or TRBV12-4 and TRBJ2-7; D uncertain. V lost 4 bases to trimming and J lost 2 bases, with 12 bases between them. The length of the CDR3 is 14 residues. The CDR3 region has the DNA TGTGCCAGCAGTTCGGGCGGTACAGCCTACGAGCAGTACTTC. Translation: CASSSGGTAYEQYF.

This clone occurred many times. J is TRBJ1-2 and V is TRBV6-1; D may be TRBD1 (5 bases). This CDR3 spans 13 amino acids. Germline loops: CDR1 MNHNS, CDR2 SASEGT. Trimming took 6 bases from V and 4 from J, leaving 12 bases between them. The CDR3 nucleotides read TGTGCCAGCAGAGGGCAGGGAACCTATGGCTACACCTTC. The encoded protein is CASRGQGTYGYTF.

V gene TRBV28 combines with J gene TRBJ2-1; TRBD1 agrees at 7 bases. CDR1 is MDHEN, CDR2 SYDVKM, per germline. With 5 bases clipped from V and 7 bases from J, the junction kept 14 bases outside the gene matches. The CDR3 is 16 residues long. The CDR3 here is CASSPFRQGLKNEQFF. In DNA form, the CDR3 reads TGTGCCAGCAGTCCTTTTCGACAGGGCCTCAAGAATGAGCAGTTCTTC.

This clone was observed many times. The J gene is TRBJ1-3, the V gene TRBV5-1, with D perhaps matching TRBD1 (6 bases). The CDR3 runs to 16 residues. CDR1 is SGHRS, CDR2 YFSETQ, per germline. The germline V and J ends were trimmed by 1 base and 2 bases, with 13 bases remaining between them. This CDR3 is CASSLSDRLAGNTIYF. The CDR3 nucleotides are TGCGCCAGCAGCTTGAGTGACAGGTTGGCTGGAAACACCATATATTTT. Supplemented by reference TRBV5-1 and TRBJ1-3, the full variable domain reads KAGVTQTPRYLIKTRGQQVTLSCSPISGHRSVSWYQQTPGQGLQFLFEYFSETQRNKGNFPGRFSGRQFSNSRSEMNVSTLELGDSALYLCASSLSDRLAGNTIYFGEGSWLTVV.

In this sample, this clone turned up many times. This sample includes further DNA sequences coding for the same CDR3. V and J are TRBV30 and TRBJ1-1, with D perhaps TRBD1 (5 bases). This CDR3 spans 12 amino acids. The germline V gene has CDR1 GTSNPN and CDR2 SVGIG (reference sequence). Trimming cost V 8 bases and J 3 bases, with 13 bases left between them. The chain's CDR3 is CARRGGDTEAFF. The CDR3 DNA reads as TGTGCCAGGCGGGGAGGGGACACTGAAGCTTTCTTT. Supplemented by reference TRBV30 and TRBJ1-1, the full variable domain reads SQTIHQWPATLVQPVGSPLSLECTVEGTSNPNLYWYRQAAGRGLQLLFYSVGIGQISSEVPQNLSASRPQDRQFILSSKKLLLSDSGFYLCARRGGDTEAFFGQGTRLTVV.

The chain employs TRBV27 and TRBJ2-2; no definite D call. With 3 bases removed from V and 4 bases from J, the gap between germline ends came to 6 bases. This CDR3 has 13 amino acids. Germline V gene lookup returns CDR1 MNHEY and CDR2 SMNVEV (reference sequence). Here the CDR3 DNA reads TGTGCCAGCAGTTTGATGAGCACCGGGGAGCTGTTTTTT. Translating gives CASSLMSTGELFF.

This clone showed up many times. V usage is TRBV7-9 and J usage is TRBJ1-2; D gene unclear. The CDR3 sequence is 13 residues long. Germline lookup yields CDR1 SEHNR and CDR2 FQNEAQ (reference sequence). V was cut by 5 bases and J by 4 bases, with 11 bases left in between. For the CDR3, the DNA is TGTGCCAGCAGCCCTGGTGCCCCCTATGGCTACACCTTC. As protein: CASSPGAPYGYTF.

This clone was observed at least ten times. V usage is TRBV20-1 and J usage is TRBJ1-6; no reliable D call. This CDR3 spans 12 amino acids. CDR1 and CDR2 (germline): DFQATT, SNEGSKA (reference sequence). The ends were cut back, 4 bases at V and 5 bases at J, with 6 bases in the middle. This CDR3 reads CSAIRNNSPLHF. In nucleotides, the CDR3 is TGCAGTGCTATACGGAATAATTCACCCCTCCACTTT.

A word on this clone: Likely a read error: the CDR3 ends without its conserved phenylalanine or tryptophan. The DNA is left out, because the CDR3 cannot be placed on it with certainty; the CDR3 is given as TCRdb lists it. The rearrangement uses TRBV28 and TRBJ2-7; the table assigns TRBD1, which was not confirmed against the DNA. The CDR3 region is 13 residues in length, termini included. Germline V gene data show CDR1 as MDHEN and CDR2 as SYDVKM. The CDR3 region is CASSSYRAHEKYL.

There are many counts of this clone. The chain couples TRBV3-1 to TRBJ1-2, with 7 bases fitting TRBD1. The CDR3 contains 13 residues. Germline CDR1 is LGHDT and CDR2 is YNNKEL (reference sequence). The V segment lost 4 bases and the J segment 7 bases; nucleotides outside the gene matches: 6. This CDR3 reads CASSPETGFGYTF. The CDR3, as DNA: TGTGCCAGCAGCCCCGAGACAGGGTTTGGCTACACCTTC.

This clone was counted at least ten times. The V call is TRBV4-1, the J call TRBJ1-4; 9 bases fit TRBD1. This CDR3 spans 16 amino acids. Germline V gives CDR1 MGHRA, CDR2 YSYEKL. The ends lost 2 bases at V and 4 bases at J; junction bases unmatched: 5. CDR3 coding DNA: TGCGCCAGCAGCCAAAAGGGACAGGGCCTTAATGAAAAACTGTTTTTT. It translates to CASSQKGQGLNEKLFF.

This chain joins TRBV12-3 or TRBV12-4 and TRBJ2-7; a weak D match, TRBD1 (5 bases). The CDR3 is 12 residues long. V lost 5 bases to trimming and J lost 10 bases, with 15 bases between them. The DNA for the CDR3 is TGTGCCAGCAGTGATTATATAGGGGATCAGTACTTC. Protein sequence: CASSDYIGDQYF.

Turning to this clone: The junction and the germline gene differ at one end; a read error may be behind it. The rearrangement links TRBV7-9 to TRBJ1-1, with D tentatively TRBD1 (6 bases). Germline V gene lookup returns CDR1 SEHNR and CDR2 FQNEAQ (reference sequence). The CDR3 spans 12 residues. CDR3 coding DNA: TGTGCCAGCTGGTTCGGGGGCACTGAATCTTTCTTT. It specifies CASWFGGTESFF. Full variable domain (remainder filled in from reference TRBV7-9 and TRBJ1-1): DTGVSQNPRHKITKRGQNVTFRCDPISEHNRLYWYRQTLGQGPEFLTYFQNEAQLEKSRLLSDRFSAERPKGSFSTLEIQRTEQGDSAMYLCASWFGGTESFFGQGTRLTVV.